The present entry profiles one TCR beta chain with its context. The antigen is undetermined. The sample originates from a study of a mutant IDH1 vaccine in newly diagnosed glioma. Study in general: Pretreatment consisted of radiotherapy, temozolomide, or both, with most receiving both.

The CDR3 is 15 residues long. J lost 5 bases, V lost 4 bases, and 7 bases had no gene match. CDR1 is SGHVS, CDR2 FNYEAQ, per germline. The protocol was immunoSEQ multiplex PCR, while the TCRdb copy is restricted to in-frame clones and leaves out a portion. The sample consists of fewer than 50,000 clones, roughly 90% of them appearing once. Specified time point: baseline, week 1 (first vaccination visit). Noted treatment: pre-vaccination baseline after standard-of-care therapy. Every donor had a new WHO grade 3 or 4 astrocytoma that was IDH1-mutant, with loss of nuclear ATRX. General observations from the study: Vaccine-induced responses were seen in 93.3% of patients, spanning several MHC alleles. Changes in top peripheral clonotypes did not appear linked to pseudoprogression.

The input for sequencing was PBMCs, taken from a glioma patient treated with radiotherapy, temozolomide or both. The J gene is TRBJ2-1, the V gene TRBV7-6; TRBD1 matches 8 bases. This TCR was sampled from a man between 18 and 35 years old with glioma. The CDR3: CASSSRPGQDNEQFF. CDR3 coding DNA: TGTGCCAGCAGCTCTCGACCGGGACAGGACAATGAGCAGTTCTTC.